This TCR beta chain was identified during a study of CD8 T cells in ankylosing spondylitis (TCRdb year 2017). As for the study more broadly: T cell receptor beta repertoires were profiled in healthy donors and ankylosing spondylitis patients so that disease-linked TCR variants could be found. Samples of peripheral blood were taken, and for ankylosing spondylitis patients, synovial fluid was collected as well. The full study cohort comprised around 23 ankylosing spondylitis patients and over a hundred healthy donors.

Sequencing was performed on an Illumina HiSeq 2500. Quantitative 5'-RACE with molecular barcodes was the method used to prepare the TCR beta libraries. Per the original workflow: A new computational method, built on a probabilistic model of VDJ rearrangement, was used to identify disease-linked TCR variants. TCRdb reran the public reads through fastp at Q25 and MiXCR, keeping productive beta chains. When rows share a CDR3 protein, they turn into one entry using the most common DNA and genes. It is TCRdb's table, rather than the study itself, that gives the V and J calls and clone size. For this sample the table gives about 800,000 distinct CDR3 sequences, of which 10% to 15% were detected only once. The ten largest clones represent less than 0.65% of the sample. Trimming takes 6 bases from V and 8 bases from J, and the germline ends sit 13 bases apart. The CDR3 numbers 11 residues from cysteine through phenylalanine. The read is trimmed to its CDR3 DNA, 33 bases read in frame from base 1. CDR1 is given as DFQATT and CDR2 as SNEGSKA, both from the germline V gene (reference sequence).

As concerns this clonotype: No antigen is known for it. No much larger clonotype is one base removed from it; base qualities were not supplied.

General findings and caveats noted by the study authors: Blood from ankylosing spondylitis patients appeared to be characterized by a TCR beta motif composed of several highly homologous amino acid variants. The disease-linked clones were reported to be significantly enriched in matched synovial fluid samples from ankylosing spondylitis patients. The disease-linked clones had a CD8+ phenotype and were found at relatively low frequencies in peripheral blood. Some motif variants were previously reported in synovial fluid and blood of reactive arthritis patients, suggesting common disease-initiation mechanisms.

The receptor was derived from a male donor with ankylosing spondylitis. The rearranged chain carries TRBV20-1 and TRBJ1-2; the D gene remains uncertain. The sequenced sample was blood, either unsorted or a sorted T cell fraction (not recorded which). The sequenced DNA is TGCAGTGCCACCCGGCCGCAAGGCTACACCTTC. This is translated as CSATRPQGYTF.